These 20 T cell receptor beta chains originate from one sample sequenced in a study of T cells after yellow fever vaccination (dated by TCRdb to the late 2010s). The method behind the library was 5' RACE. This sample was sequenced with an Illumina HiSeq 2500. Through fastp at Q25 and MiXCR, TCRdb rebuilt clones from the public reads, retaining in-frame beta chains. CDR3 protein sequences are deduplicated, and each keeps its most common genes and DNA. The sample contains about 230,000 distinct CDR3 sequences, approximately 6.3% of them found a single time. The ten largest account for 0.85% to 1.2% of the sample. Per the publication, the treatment or condition label means: live attenuated yellow fever vaccine strain. The starting material was CD4+ T cells sorted from PBMCs, obtained on the day of the yellow fever booster vaccination. These receptors all stem from a young man who received the YFV17D yellow fever vaccine.

The gene calls are TRBV10-1 and TRBJ2-7, with D tentatively TRBD1 or TRBD2 (5 bases each). Deletions cut 10 bases from V and 3 bases from J, with 16 bases between. Germline CDR1 and CDR2: WNHNN and SYGVQD (reference sequence). The CDR3 length is 13 residues. CDR3 bases: TGCGCCAACCAAGGGACGGGGAACTACGAGCAGTACTTC. This sequence encodes CANQGTGNYEQYF.

The chain recombines TRBV20-1 with TRBJ2-5, with D tentatively TRBD1 or TRBD2 (5 bases each). The CDR3 covers 12 residues. The germline V and J ends were trimmed by 3 bases and 5 bases, with 10 bases remaining between them. The V gene's germline CDR1 is DFQATT and CDR2 SNEGSKA (reference sequence). The chain's CDR3 is CSASGTVETQYF. The CDR3 DNA is TGCAGTGCTAGCGGGACGGTGGAGACCCAGTACTTC.

This clonotype occurred a few times. The chain carries TRBV18 and TRBJ2-7; 10 bases map to TRBD2. This CDR3 region has 15 residues. Germline CDR1 is KGHSH and CDR2 is LQKENI. The V gene end was trimmed by 2 bases and the J gene end by 2 bases; junction bases not matched to a gene: 3. CDR3 in amino acids: CASSPSSGGPYEQYF. CDR3 DNA: TGTGCCAGCTCACCATCTAGCGGGGGACCCTACGAGCAGTACTTC.

Concerning this clonotype: One end of the junction varies from germline; a read error may be responsible. The chain links TRBV20-1 to TRBJ2-7, with TRBD2 matching over 14 bases. The CDR3 has 16 amino acids. Germline V CDR1 and CDR2: DFQATT, SNEGSKA (reference sequence). This chain's CDR3 is CCARDPWGLAGEQQYF. The CDR3 coding sequence is TGCTGTGCTAGAGACCCCTGGGGACTAGCGGGAGAACAGCAGTACTTC.

V gene TRBV5-1 combines with J gene TRBJ2-5; D may match TRBD1 or TRBD2 (5 bases each). The CDR3 is 15 amino acids. Trimming took 2 bases from V and 5 from J, leaving 16 bases between them. The germline CDR1 and CDR2 sequences are SGHRS and YFSETQ. CDR3 nucleotide sequence: TGCGCCAGCAGCTTTCACCACGGGGCACCGGAGACCCAGTACTTC. This gives the protein CASSFHHGAPETQYF.

This clonotype was observed at least ten times. The J gene is TRBJ2-1, the V gene TRBV7-3, with 7 bases fitting TRBD2. Germline CDR1 is SGHTA and CDR2 is FQGTGA. CDR3 length equals 16 residues. V shed 1 base, J shed 6 bases, and the junction held 9 bases outside the gene matches. CDR3 DNA sequence: TGTGCCAGCAGCTTAAATCGGGCGGGAGCCCCCAATGAGCAGTTCTTC. It specifies CASSLNRAGAPNEQFF.

This chain links TRBV20-1 with TRBJ2-7; D not certain. Germline V gene lookup returns CDR1 DFQATT and CDR2 SNEGSKA (reference sequence). The CDR3 has 13 residues. Trimming pared 8 bases from V and 3 bases from J, leaving 17 bases between. As DNA, the CDR3 is TGCAGTCCAAACCTGGAGATCCTCTACGAGCAGTACTTC. Translation: CSPNLEILYEQYF.

This clonotype showed up many times. The chain uses TRBV7-2 and TRBJ1-2; 10 bases agree with TRBD1. The CDR3 is 14 amino acids. From germline, CDR1 is SGHTA and CDR2 FQGNSA. With V trimmed by 4 bases and J by 4 bases, 3 bases remained unmatched. DNA for the CDR3: TGTGCCAGCAGCTGGGACAGGGGAATCTATGGCTACACCTTC. It specifies CASSWDRGIYGYTF.

This clonotype appeared many times. The chain uses TRBV29-1 and TRBJ2-5, with 10 bases that match TRBD2. The junction had 6 bases not matched to a gene; V was cut back by 6 bases and J by 5 bases. This CDR3 has 13 residues. Germline V lookup: CDR1 SQVTM, CDR2 ANQGSEA. The CDR3 DNA reads as TGCAGCGTCCGGACTAGCGGTGTGGAGACCCAGTACTTC. Residues: CSVRTSGVETQYF.

The J gene is TRBJ2-2, the V gene TRBV20-1; TRBD2 matches 8 bases. This CDR3 is 16 amino acids long. V trimming: 4 bases; J trimming: 5 bases; junction bases outside the gene matches: 12. Germline lookup yields CDR1 DFQATT and CDR2 SNEGSKA (reference sequence). CDR3 coding DNA: TGCAGTGCTAAGACACCGGGACTAGGGGGGACCGGGGAGCTGTTTTTT. The encoded protein is CSAKTPGLGGTGELFF.

This clonotype was detected ten times or more. The rearrangement joins TRBV7-2 to TRBJ2-2; TRBD2 might be the D (6 bases). Germline values: CDR1 SGHTA, CDR2 FQGNSA. There are 13 residues in the CDR3. V shed 5 bases and J shed 6 bases, with 10 bases lying between them. The CDR3 sequence is CASSQTRPGELFF. The DNA for the CDR3 is TGTGCCAGCAGCCAGACTAGACCCGGGGAGCTGTTTTTT.

The V and J genes are TRBV15 and TRBJ1-2, with TRBD1 identical over 7 bases. CDR1 LNHNV and CDR2 YYDKDF come from the germline V gene (reference sequence). The CDR3 has 15 residues. After removal of 1 base from V and 5 bases from J, the junction contained 7 bases not matched to a gene. The CDR3 DNA is TGTGCCACCAGCAGAGTTCGACAGGGCGAGTATGGCTACACCTTC. This translates into CATSRVRQGEYGYTF.

At least ten counts were recorded for this clonotype. The chain employs TRBV20-1 and TRBJ2-7, with D hard to call. There are 13 residues in the CDR3. The germline V gene has CDR1 DFQATT and CDR2 SNEGSKA (reference sequence). Trimming stripped 3 bases from V and 5 bases from J, with 14 bases between. CDR3 loop: CSASSAPADEQYF. The CDR3 region has the DNA TGCAGTGCTAGCTCGGCACCGGCCGACGAGCAGTACTTC.

The DNA for the CDR3 is TGTGCCACCAGTGAAACCGGGACTTACACAGATACGCAGTATTTT. This encodes CATSETGTYTDTQYF. This chain joins TRBV24-1 and TRBJ2-3; the D gene is possibly TRBD2 (6 bases). V lost 4 bases and J lost 2, with 12 bases in between. The CDR3 is 15 residues long. Germline CDR1 reads KGHDR; CDR2 reads SFDVKD.

This clonotype has only a few counts. This chain uses TRBV6-5 with TRBJ2-1; TRBD2 matches 14 bases. The CDR3 extends over 16 amino acids. The J segment lost 5 bases and the V segment lost 4 bases, leaving 4 bases of the junction unmatched. CDR1 is MNHEY and CDR2 is SVGAGI in the germline V gene. The CDR3 nucleotides are TGTGCCAGCAGTTTCTTGGGACTAGCGGGAGACAATGAGCAGTTCTTC. Amino acids: CASSFLGLAGDNEQFF.

There are many counts of this clonotype. V is TRBV14 and J is TRBJ2-1; tentative D call: TRBD2 (6 bases). This CDR3 is built from 16 residues. Germline CDR1 reads SGHDN; CDR2 reads FVKESK. Trimming pared 0 bases from V and 4 bases from J, leaving 13 bases between. The chain's CDR3 is CASSQDRARDYNEQFF. In DNA form, the CDR3 reads TGTGCCAGCAGCCAAGATCGGGCGCGGGATTACAATGAGCAGTTCTTC. The full variable domain, rest sourced from reference TRBV14 and TRBJ2-1, is EAGVTQFPSHSVIEKGQTVTLRCDPISGHDNLYWYRRVMGKEIKFLLHFVKESKQDESGMPNNRFLAERTGGTYSTLKVQPAELEDSGVYFCASSQDRARDYNEQFFGPGTRLTVL.

This clonotype was recorded many times. The CDR3 bases are TGTGCCACCAGGTTTAACGAGCAGTACTTC. Translation: CATRFNEQYF. The chain links TRBV6-2 or TRBV6-3 to TRBJ2-7; D not certain. This CDR3 has 10 residues. Germline CDR1 is MNHEY and CDR2 is SVGEGT. The V and J ends lost 10 bases and 5 bases respectively, with 9 bases between them.

The J gene is TRBJ2-2, the V gene TRBV5-4; 11 nucleotides match TRBD1. The CDR3 length is 15 residues. The germline CDR1 and CDR2 sequences are SGHNT and YYREEE (reference sequence). The V gene end was trimmed by 3 bases and the J gene end by 7 bases; junction bases not matched to a gene: 5. Written as DNA, the CDR3 is TGTGCCAGCAGCTCGGACAGGGGGCTTGGCGGGGAGCTGTTTTTT. Translating it yields CASSSDRGLGGELFF.

This clonotype was picked up a small number of times. The rearrangement uses TRBV20-1 and TRBJ2-7; maybe TRBD2 (5 bases). Trimming removed 6 bases from V and 0 bases from J, with 12 bases in between. The germline gives CDR1 DFQATT, CDR2 SNEGSKA (reference sequence). The CDR3 runs 13 residues. Here the CDR3 DNA reads TGCAGTGCAAAACGGAGGAGCTCCTACGAGCAGTACTTC. Its translation is CSAKRRSSYEQYF.

This clonotype turned up a few times. V is TRBV6-1 and J is TRBJ2-7; TRBD1 might be the D (5 bases). CDR3 length: 14 residues. CDR1 and CDR2 from the germline V gene are MNHNS and SASEGT. Trimming left V 10 bases short and J 0 bases short, with 16 bases between. The CDR3 loop reads CANQETGPSYEQYF. The CDR3 nucleotides are TGTGCCAACCAAGAAACAGGTCCCTCCTACGAGCAGTACTTC.